This T cell receptor beta chain was found in a study of blood T cells in healthy people across ages. General study points: Roughly linear declines in TCR beta diversity per million T cells occurred with age.

It was approximately 9 milliliters of peripheral blood that were drawn from each donor. Isolation per sample recovered at least 7 million PBMCs. This CDR3 has 13 residues. Germline CDR1 is DFQATT and CDR2 is SNEGSKA (reference sequence). Trimming removed 0 bases at V and 5 bases at J, with 9 bases between. Turning to this clonotype: What it binds is not known.

Alongside a J-beta primer mix, a sample-barcoded 5' primer served in a second PCR lasting about 7 to 12 cycles. Each single sample gave us at least 3 million CDR3-containing paired-end reads. TCRdb independently ran MiXCR on the 5' RACE reads; one entry per CDR3 protein. The table lists some 700,000 distinct CDR3 sequences, 43% of them singletons. The sequenced sample consisted of blood. This chain connects TRBV20-1 to TRBJ2-3, with a possible D match to TRBD2 (6 bases). This sequence originates from an older woman in good health. CDR3 region: CSARDLAIDTQYF. The DNA for the CDR3 is TGCAGTGCTAGAGATCTAGCGATAGATACGCAGTATTTT.